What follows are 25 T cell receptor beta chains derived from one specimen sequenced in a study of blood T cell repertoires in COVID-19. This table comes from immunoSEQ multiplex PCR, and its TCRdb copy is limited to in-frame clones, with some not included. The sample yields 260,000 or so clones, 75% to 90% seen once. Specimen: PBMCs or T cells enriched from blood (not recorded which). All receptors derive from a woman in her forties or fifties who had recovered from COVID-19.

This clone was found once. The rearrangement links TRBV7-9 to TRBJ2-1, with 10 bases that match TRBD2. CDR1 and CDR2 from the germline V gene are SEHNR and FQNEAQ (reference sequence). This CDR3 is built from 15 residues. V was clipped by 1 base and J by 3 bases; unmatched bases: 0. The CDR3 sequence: CASSLERGGYNEQFF. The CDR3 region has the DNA TGTGCCAGCAGCTTAGAGCGGGGGGGCTACAATGAGCAGTTCTTC.

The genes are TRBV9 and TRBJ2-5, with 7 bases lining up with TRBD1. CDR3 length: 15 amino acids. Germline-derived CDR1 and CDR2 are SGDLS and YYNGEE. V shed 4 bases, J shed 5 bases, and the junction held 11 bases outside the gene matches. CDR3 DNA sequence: TGTGCCAGCAGCCCCTTGACAGGGAACGGGGAGACCCAGTACTTC. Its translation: CASSPLTGNGETQYF.

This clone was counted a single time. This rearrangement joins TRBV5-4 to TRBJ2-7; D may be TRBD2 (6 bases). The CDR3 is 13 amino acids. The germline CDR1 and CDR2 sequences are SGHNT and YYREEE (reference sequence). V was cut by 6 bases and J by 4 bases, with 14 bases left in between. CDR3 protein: CASTRWGDYEQYF. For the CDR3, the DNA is TGTGCCAGCACCCGGTGGGGGGATTACGAGCAGTACTTC.

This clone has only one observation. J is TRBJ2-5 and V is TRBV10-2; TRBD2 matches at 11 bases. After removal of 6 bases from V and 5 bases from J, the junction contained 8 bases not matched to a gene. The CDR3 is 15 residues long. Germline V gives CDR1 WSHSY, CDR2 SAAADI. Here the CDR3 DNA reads TGCGCCAGCAGGGAGATTAGCGGGAGGGGTGAGACCCAGTACTTC. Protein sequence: CASREISGRGETQYF.

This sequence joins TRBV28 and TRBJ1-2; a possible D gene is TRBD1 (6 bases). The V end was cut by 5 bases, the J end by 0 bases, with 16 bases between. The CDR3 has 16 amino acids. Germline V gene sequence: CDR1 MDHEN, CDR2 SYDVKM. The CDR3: CASSPPQGRTNYGYTF. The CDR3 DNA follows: TGTGCCAGCAGTCCGCCACAGGGCCGTACTAACTATGGCTACACCTTC.

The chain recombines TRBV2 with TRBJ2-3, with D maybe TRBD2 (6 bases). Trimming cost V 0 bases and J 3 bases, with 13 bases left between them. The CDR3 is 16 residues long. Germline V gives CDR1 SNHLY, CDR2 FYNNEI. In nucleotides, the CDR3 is TGTGCCAGCAGTGAAGCGTGGAGGGCTTTGACAGATACGCAGTATTTT. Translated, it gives CASSEAWRALTDTQYF. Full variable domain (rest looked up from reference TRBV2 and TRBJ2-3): EPEVTQTPSHQVTQMGQEVILRCVPISNHLYFYWYRQILGQKVEFLVSFYNNEISEKSEIFDDQFSVERPDGSNFTLKIRSTKLEDSAMYFCASSEAWRALTDTQYFGPGTRLTVL.

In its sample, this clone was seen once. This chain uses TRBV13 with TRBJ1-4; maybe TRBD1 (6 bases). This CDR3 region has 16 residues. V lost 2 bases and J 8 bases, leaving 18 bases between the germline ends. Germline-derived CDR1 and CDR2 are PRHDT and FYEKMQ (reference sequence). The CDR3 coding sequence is TGTGCCAGCAGCTTACGGGCCGGGACACTGATAGAAAAACTGTTTTTT. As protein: CASSLRAGTLIEKLFF.

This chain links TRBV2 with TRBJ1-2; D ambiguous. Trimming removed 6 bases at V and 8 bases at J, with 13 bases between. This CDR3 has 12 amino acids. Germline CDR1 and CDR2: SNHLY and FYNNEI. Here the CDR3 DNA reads TGTGCCAGCAGCCGGACTGAGCCAGGCTACACCTTC. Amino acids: CASSRTEPGYTF.

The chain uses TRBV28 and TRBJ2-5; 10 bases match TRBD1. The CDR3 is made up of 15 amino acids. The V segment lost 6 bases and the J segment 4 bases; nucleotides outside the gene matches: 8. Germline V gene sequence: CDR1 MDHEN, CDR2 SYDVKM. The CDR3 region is CASSPVGQGLETQYF. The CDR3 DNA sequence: TGTGCCAGCAGCCCTGTGGGACAGGGGTTAGAGACCCAGTACTTC.

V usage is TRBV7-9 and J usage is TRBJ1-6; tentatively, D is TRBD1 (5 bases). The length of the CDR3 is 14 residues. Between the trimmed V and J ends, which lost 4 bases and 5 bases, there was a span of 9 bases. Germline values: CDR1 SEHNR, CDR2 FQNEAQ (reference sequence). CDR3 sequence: CASSSAGHNSPLHF. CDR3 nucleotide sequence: TGTGCCAGCAGCTCCGCAGGGCATAATTCACCCCTCCACTTT.

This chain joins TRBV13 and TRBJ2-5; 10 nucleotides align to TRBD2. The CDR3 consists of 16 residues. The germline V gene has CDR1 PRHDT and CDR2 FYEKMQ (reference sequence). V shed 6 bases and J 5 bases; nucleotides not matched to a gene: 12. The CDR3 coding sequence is TGTGCCAGCAGGAGAATAGCGGGGGGTCCCAAGGAGACCCAGTACTTC. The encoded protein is CASRRIAGGPKETQYF.

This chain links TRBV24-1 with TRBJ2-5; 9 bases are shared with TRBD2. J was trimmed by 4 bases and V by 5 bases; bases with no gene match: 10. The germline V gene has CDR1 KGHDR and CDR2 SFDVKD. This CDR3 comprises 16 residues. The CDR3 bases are TGTGCCACCAGTGGTAGCGGGGGAGCCGCGAGAGAGACCCAGTACTTC. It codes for CATSGSGGAARETQYF.

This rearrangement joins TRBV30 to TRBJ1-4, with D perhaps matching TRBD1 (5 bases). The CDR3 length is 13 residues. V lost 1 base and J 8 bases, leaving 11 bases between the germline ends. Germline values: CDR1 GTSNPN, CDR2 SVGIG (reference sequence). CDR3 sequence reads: CAWSAGVGEKLFF. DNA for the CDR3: TGTGCCTGGAGTGCGGGGGTAGGAGAAAAACTGTTTTTT.

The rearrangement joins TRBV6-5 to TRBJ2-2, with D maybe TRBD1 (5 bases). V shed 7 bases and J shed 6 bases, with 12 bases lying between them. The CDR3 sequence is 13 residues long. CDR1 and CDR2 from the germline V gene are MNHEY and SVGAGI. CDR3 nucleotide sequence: TGTGCCAGCACCGACAGTTTTCCCGGGGAGCTGTTTTTT. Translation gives CASTDSFPGELFF.

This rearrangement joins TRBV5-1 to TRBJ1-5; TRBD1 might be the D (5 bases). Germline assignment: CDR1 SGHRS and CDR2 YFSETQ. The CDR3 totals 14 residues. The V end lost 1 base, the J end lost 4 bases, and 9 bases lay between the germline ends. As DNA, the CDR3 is TGCGCCAGCAGCTTGACGGGGGTTAATCAGCCCCAGCATTTT. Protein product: CASSLTGVNQPQHF.

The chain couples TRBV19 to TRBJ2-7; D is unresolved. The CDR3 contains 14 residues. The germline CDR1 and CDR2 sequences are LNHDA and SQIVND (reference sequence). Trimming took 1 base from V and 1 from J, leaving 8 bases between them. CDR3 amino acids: CASSIGPESYEQYF. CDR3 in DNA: TGTGCCAGTAGTATAGGTCCAGAATCCTACGAGCAGTACTTC.

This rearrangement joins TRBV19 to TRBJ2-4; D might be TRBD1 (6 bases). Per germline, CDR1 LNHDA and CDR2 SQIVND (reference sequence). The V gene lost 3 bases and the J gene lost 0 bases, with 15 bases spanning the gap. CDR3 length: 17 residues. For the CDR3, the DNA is TGTGCCAGTAGTATGGAGACAGGCCGGTTAGCCAAAAACATTCAGTACTTC. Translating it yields CASSMETGRLAKNIQYF.

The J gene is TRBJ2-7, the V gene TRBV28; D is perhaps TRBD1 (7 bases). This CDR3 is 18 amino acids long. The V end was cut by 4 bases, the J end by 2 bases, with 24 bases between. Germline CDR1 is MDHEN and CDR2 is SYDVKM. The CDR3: CASSSRYAGTESPYEQYF. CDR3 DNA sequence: TGTGCCAGCAGTTCGCGTTACGCGGGGACAGAATCCCCCTACGAGCAGTACTTC.

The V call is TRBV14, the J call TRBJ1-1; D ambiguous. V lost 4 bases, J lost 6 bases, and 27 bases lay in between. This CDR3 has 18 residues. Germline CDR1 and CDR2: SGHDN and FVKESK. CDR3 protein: CASSPRLTAGLEGSEAFF. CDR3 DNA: TGTGCCAGCAGCCCAAGACTCACGGCAGGACTTGAGGGCTCTGAAGCTTTCTTT. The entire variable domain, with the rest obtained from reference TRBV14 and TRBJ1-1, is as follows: EAGVTQFPSHSVIEKGQTVTLRCDPISGHDNLYWYRRVMGKEIKFLLHFVKESKQDESGMPNNRFLAERTGGTYSTLKVQPAELEDSGVYFCASSPRLTAGLEGSEAFFGQGTRLTVV.

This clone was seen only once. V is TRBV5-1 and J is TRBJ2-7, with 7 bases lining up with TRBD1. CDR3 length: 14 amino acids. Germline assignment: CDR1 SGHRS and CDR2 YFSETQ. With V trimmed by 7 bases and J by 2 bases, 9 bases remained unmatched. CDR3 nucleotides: TGCGCCAGCGGATACAGACAGGGTCCCTACGAGCAGTACTTC. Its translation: CASGYRQGPYEQYF. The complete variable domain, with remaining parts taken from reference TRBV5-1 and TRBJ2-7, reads KAGVTQTPRYLIKTRGQQVTLSCSPISGHRSVSWYQQTPGQGLQFLFEYFSETQRNKGNFPGRFSGRQFSNSRSEMNVSTLELGDSALYLCASGYRQGPYEQYFGPGTRLTVT.

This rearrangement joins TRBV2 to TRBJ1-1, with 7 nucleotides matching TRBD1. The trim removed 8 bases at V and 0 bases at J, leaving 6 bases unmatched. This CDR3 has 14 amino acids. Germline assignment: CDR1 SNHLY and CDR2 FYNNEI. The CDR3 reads CASGWTGLNTEAFF. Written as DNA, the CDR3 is TGTGCCAGCGGTTGGACAGGATTGAACACTGAAGCTTTCTTT.

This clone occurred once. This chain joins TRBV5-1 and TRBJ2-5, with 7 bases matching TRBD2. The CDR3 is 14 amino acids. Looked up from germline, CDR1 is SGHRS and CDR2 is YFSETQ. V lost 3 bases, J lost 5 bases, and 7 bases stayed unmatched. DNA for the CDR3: TGCGCCAGCAGCTACCGGGGAGGGTTCGAGACCCAGTACTTC. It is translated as CASSYRGGFETQYF.

The CDR3 is CASSPTGTDGDEQYF. Here the CDR3 DNA reads TGTGCCAGCAGCCCGACAGGGACGGACGGAGACGAGCAGTACTTC. The chain links TRBV7-9 to TRBJ2-7; TRBD1 matches at 7 bases. V dropped 5 bases and J dropped 5; count of bases not matched to a gene: 12. The V gene's germline CDR1 is SEHNR and CDR2 FQNEAQ (reference sequence). The CDR3 runs to 15 residues.

CDR3 DNA sequence: TGTGCCAGCAGTTACCCGGGACAGGAATCCTACGAGCAGTACTTC. It translates to CASSYPGQESYEQYF. The rearrangement joins TRBV6-2 or TRBV6-3 to TRBJ2-7; 8 nucleotides align to TRBD1. V lost 2 bases, J lost 1 base, and 4 bases stayed unmatched. Per germline, CDR1 MNHEY and CDR2 SVGEGT. This CDR3 contains 15 residues.

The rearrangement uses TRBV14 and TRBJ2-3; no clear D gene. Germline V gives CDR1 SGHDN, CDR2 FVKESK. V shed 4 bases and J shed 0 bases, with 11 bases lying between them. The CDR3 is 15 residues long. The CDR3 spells CASSPTRTSTDTQYF. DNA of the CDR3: TGTGCCAGCAGCCCAACGAGAACTAGCACAGATACGCAGTATTTT.